Below, 18 T cell receptor beta chains from the same sample are listed, as sequenced in a study of T-cell memory formation after mild COVID-19. TCRdb re-derived calls from the 5' RACE reads in MiXCR, one entry per CDR3 protein. The table lists a few hundred thousand distinct CDR3 sequences, 20% to 25% of them singletons. Material for sequencing was PBMCs or a T cell subset sorted from them (not recorded which). Source of these receptors: a man aged 18 to 30 who had mild COVID-19 (a few samples of this study predate the infection). Cell type and time point are not known.

This chain connects TRBV7-2 to TRBJ2-3; no clear D gene. CDR1 SGHTA and CDR2 FQGNSA come from the germline V gene. Trimming pared 5 bases from V and 2 bases from J, leaving 11 bases between. CDR3 length equals 14 residues. CDR3 loop: CASSPQWNTDTQYF. The DNA for the CDR3 is TGTGCCAGCAGCCCCCAGTGGAACACAGATACGCAGTATTTT. Drawing the rest from reference TRBV7-2 and TRBJ2-3, the complete variable domain is GAGVSQSPSNKVTEKGKDVELRCDPISGHTALYWYRQSLGQGLEFLIYFQGNSAPDKSGLPSDRFSAERTGGSVSTLTIQRTQQEDSAVYLCASSPQWNTDTQYFGPGTRLTVL.

This clonotype came up a few times. The V gene is TRBV12-3 or TRBV12-4, the J gene TRBJ1-5; D unclear. The CDR3 extends over 14 amino acids. Trimming took off 3 bases at V and 3 bases at J, with 9 bases between the two ends. In nucleotides, the CDR3 is TGTGCCAGCAGTTTTGGATGGAACAATCAGCCCCAGCATTTT. The encoded protein is CASSFGWNNQPQHF.

This clonotype occurred many times. The chain couples TRBV20-1 to TRBJ2-3; maybe TRBD2 (6 bases). The CDR3 is 13 amino acids. V lost 6 bases, J lost 1 base, and 11 bases lay in between. Germline loops: CDR1 DFQATT, CDR2 SNEGSKA (reference sequence). In nucleotides, the CDR3 is TGCAGTGCCAAGGGACTTGGCACAGATACGCAGTATTTT. Protein product: CSAKGLGTDTQYF.

In its sample, this clonotype was seen a few times. The chain uses TRBV6-2 or TRBV6-3 and TRBJ2-7; no clear D gene. The CDR3 runs 11 residues. The germline V gene has CDR1 MNHEY and CDR2 SVGEGT. The germline V and J ends were trimmed by 7 bases and 0 bases, with 4 bases remaining between them. This chain's CDR3 is CASTSSYEQYF. The DNA of the CDR3 is TGTGCCAGCACCAGCTCCTACGAGCAGTACTTC.

The chain carries TRBV6-2 or TRBV6-3 and TRBJ2-4; D perhaps matches TRBD1 (6 bases). The ends were cut back, 7 bases at V and 8 bases at J, with 18 bases in the middle. The CDR3 consists of 14 residues. Per germline, CDR1 MNHEY and CDR2 SVGEGT. The CDR3 sequence: CASTWDTWADIQYF. CDR3 coding DNA: TGTGCCAGCACTTGGGACACCTGGGCGGACATTCAGTACTTC.

The chain employs TRBV6-5 and TRBJ1-5; D is unclear. This CDR3 is 13 amino acids long. The germline V and J ends were trimmed by 4 bases and 5 bases, with 9 bases remaining between them. Germline CDR1 is MNHEY and CDR2 is SVGAGI. CDR3 sequence: CASSWGVDQPQHF. In DNA, the CDR3 is TGTGCCAGCAGTTGGGGTGTCGATCAGCCCCAGCATTTT.

This clonotype has just a few counts. The chain uses TRBV6-5 and TRBJ2-5; maybe TRBD2 (7 bases). Germline V gene data show CDR1 as MNHEY and CDR2 as SVGAGI. CDR3 size: 14 residues. Trimming left V 2 bases short and J 1 base short, with 8 bases between. This CDR3 is CASSYGGAQETQYF. The CDR3 nucleotides read TGTGCCAGCAGTTACGGGGGGGCCCAAGAGACCCAGTACTTC.

The rearrangement joins TRBV5-1 to TRBJ1-1; D ambiguous. Germline loops: CDR1 SGHRS, CDR2 YFSETQ. The CDR3 covers 16 residues. V was shortened by 4 bases and J by 3 bases, with 19 bases between the two germline ends. The DNA for the CDR3 is TGCGCCAGCAGCCCCCGCCCGGACCCTAGGGACACTGAAGCTTTCTTT. The encoded protein is CASSPRPDPRDTEAFF. The entire variable domain, with the rest obtained from reference TRBV5-1 and TRBJ1-1, is as follows: KAGVTQTPRYLIKTRGQQVTLSCSPISGHRSVSWYQQTPGQGLQFLFEYFSETQRNKGNFPGRFSGRQFSNSRSEMNVSTLELGDSALYLCASSPRPDPRDTEAFFGQGTRLTVV.

The V call is TRBV7-6, the J call TRBJ2-3, with TRBD1 identical over 8 bases. With 4 bases clipped from V and 3 bases from J, the junction kept 9 bases outside the gene matches. Germline CDR1 SGHVS, CDR2 FNYEAQ. The CDR3 sequence is 16 residues long. CDR3 bases: TGTGCCAGCAGCTACCGACAGGGGATAAGTACAGATACGCAGTATTTT. Translating gives CASSYRQGISTDTQYF.

The gene calls are TRBV7-2 and TRBJ1-3; D gene uncertain. CDR1 and CDR2 from the germline V gene are SGHTA and FQGNSA. The CDR3 sequence is 17 residues long. V was pared by 2 bases and J by 0 bases, with 14 bases between. The CDR3, as DNA: TGTGCCAGCAGCTTAAGACCCCAGGCCTTCTCTGGAAACACCATATATTTT. Translating gives CASSLRPQAFSGNTIYF.

This clonotype was detected a few times. The rearrangement uses TRBV28 and TRBJ2-7; 9 bases agree with TRBD1. The CDR3 consists of 16 residues. CDR1 is MDHEN, CDR2 SYDVKM, per germline. The ends lost 5 bases at V and 0 bases at J; junction bases unmatched: 8. The CDR3 coding sequence is TGTGCCAGCAGTCCGTCGGGACAGGGAATCTCCTACGAGCAGTACGTC. It specifies CASSPSGQGISYEQYV.

This clonotype was counted only a few times. The chain combines TRBV18 with TRBJ2-7; 8 positions match TRBD1. Trimming removed 2 bases from V and 4 bases from J; junction bases left unmatched: 4. Germline CDR1 reads KGHSH; CDR2 reads LQKENI. This CDR3 is built from 14 residues. CDR3 protein: CASSPGDRGYEQYV. The CDR3 nucleotides are TGTGCCAGCTCACCAGGCGACAGGGGTTACGAGCAGTACGTC.

This chain joins TRBV19 and TRBJ2-3; D is perhaps TRBD1 (6 bases). The CDR3 has 17 amino acids. Germline V gene sequence: CDR1 LNHDA, CDR2 SQIVND (reference sequence). Trimming removed 5 bases at V and 2 bases at J, with 20 bases between. The CDR3 nucleotides read TGTGCCAGTAGTTCCCAGAACAGGGCCCCAAACACAGATACGCAGTATTTT. Amino acid sequence: CASSSQNRAPNTDTQYF.

The chain joins TRBV7-9 to TRBJ1-2; tentative D call: TRBD1 (6 bases). Looked up from germline, CDR1 is SEHNR and CDR2 is FQNEAQ (reference sequence). The V and J ends lost 1 base and 5 bases respectively, with 14 bases between them. The CDR3 extends over 15 amino acids. CDR3 sequence (DNA): TGTGCCAGCAGCTTAGGAGATCAGGGGCGGTATGGCTACACCTTC. Amino acids: CASSLGDQGRYGYTF. Combining the CDR3 with reference TRBV7-9 and TRBJ1-2 gives the whole variable domain DTGVSQNPRHKITKRGQNVTFRCDPISEHNRLYWYRQTLGQGPEFLTYFQNEAQLEKSRLLSDRFSAERPKGSFSTLEIQRTEQGDSAMYLCASSLGDQGRYGYTFGSGTRLTVV.

The genes are TRBV7-8 and TRBJ1-5; 7 nucleotides align to TRBD1. CDR3 size: 13 residues. V was clipped by 4 bases and J by 6 bases; unmatched bases: 3. Germline CDR1 and CDR2: SGHVS and FQNEAQ. CDR3 DNA: TGTGCCAGCAGCTCAGGGGGACGTCAGCCCCAGCATTTT. Translating it yields CASSSGGRQPQHF.

This chain joins TRBV4-3 and TRBJ1-2; D ambiguous. V lost 1 base and J lost 8, with 14 bases in between. This CDR3 has 14 residues. Germline CDR1 LGHNA, CDR2 YSLEER. CDR3 amino acids: CASSQAYGFWGYTF. DNA of the CDR3: TGCGCCAGCAGCCAAGCCTACGGCTTTTGGGGCTACACCTTC.

The V and J genes are TRBV2 and TRBJ1-1; D perhaps matches TRBD1 (6 bases). Germline V CDR1 and CDR2: SNHLY, FYNNEI. This CDR3 is built from 13 residues. Trimming shortened V by 6 bases and J by 6 bases, and 14 bases separated the two germline ends. CDR3 DNA: TGTGCCAGCAGACGAACAGGGACCTCTGAAGCTTTCTTT. Its translation is CASRRTGTSEAFF.

CDR3: CASSPKGGSHFYEQYV. In nucleotides, the CDR3 is TGTGCCAGCAGCCCAAAGGGGGGCAGCCACTTCTACGAGCAGTACGTC. This sequence joins TRBV7-2 and TRBJ2-7, with D perhaps matching TRBD1 or TRBD2 (6 bases each). The germline CDR1 and CDR2 sequences are SGHTA and FQGNSA. Between the trimmed V and J ends, which lost 5 bases and 3 bases, there was a span of 20 bases. The CDR3 consists of 16 residues.